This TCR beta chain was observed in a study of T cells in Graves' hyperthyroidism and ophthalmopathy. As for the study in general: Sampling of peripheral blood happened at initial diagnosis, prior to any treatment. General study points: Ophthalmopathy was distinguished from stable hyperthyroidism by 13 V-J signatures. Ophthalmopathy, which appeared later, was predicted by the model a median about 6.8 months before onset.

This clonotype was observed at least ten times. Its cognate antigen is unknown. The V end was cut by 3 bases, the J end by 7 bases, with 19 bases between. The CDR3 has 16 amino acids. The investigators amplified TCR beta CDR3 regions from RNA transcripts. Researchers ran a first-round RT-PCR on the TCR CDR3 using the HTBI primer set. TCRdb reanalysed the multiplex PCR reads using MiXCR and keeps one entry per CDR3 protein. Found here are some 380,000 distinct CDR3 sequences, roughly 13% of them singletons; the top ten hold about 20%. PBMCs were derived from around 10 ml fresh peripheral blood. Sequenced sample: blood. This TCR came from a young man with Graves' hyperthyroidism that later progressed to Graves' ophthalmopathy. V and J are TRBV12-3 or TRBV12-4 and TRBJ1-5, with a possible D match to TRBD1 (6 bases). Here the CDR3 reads CASSFPKGGSRQPQHF. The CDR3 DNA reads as TGTGCCAGCAGTTTTCCAAAGGGGGGGAGTCGGCAGCCCCAGCATTTT.